The 26 T cell receptor beta chains below were found in one sample sequenced in a study of Graves' ophthalmopathy and Graves' hyperthyroidism. Amplified material comprised TCR beta CDR3 regions derived from RNA transcripts. First-round RT-PCR employed HTBI primers, with a second-round multiplex PCR after it. TCRdb itself ran the multiplex PCR reads through MiXCR, one entry per CDR3 protein. The profile covers about 550,000 distinct CDR3 sequences, with less than 45% appearing a single time and about 4% taken by the ten largest. Sequenced sample: peripheral blood or thyroid tissue (not recorded which). The receptors were sampled from an adult man with Graves' hyperthyroidism.

This chain connects TRBV2 to TRBJ2-3; TRBD2 matches 8 bases. CDR3 length: 13 residues. CDR1 SNHLY and CDR2 FYNNEI come from the germline V gene. The junction had 2 bases not matched to a gene; V was cut back by 4 bases and J by 5 bases. The CDR3 coding sequence is TGTGCCAGCAGTGTAGCGGGGAGAGATACGCAGTATTTT. Translation: CASSVAGRDTQYF.

V is TRBV7-2 and J is TRBJ2-7, with no clear D. V was trimmed by 5 bases and J by 6 bases, leaving 14 bases between them. Germline CDR1 is SGHTA and CDR2 is FQGNSA. CDR3 length equals 13 residues. The CDR3 loop is CASSQDKRGEQYF. In DNA, the CDR3 is TGTGCCAGCAGCCAAGATAAACGCGGCGAGCAGTACTTC.

Remarks on this clonotype: A much larger clone sits a single nucleotide away, making a read error possible. CDR3 nucleotides: TGTGCCGGCAGCTTAGGGCCCGACAGGGTTGGCGAGCAGTACTTC. The encoded protein is CAGSLGPDRVGEQYF. The chain is built from TRBV7-6 and TRBJ2-7, with TRBD1 matching over 7 bases. Germline V gives CDR1 SGHVS, CDR2 FNYEAQ. The CDR3 runs 15 residues.

This chain connects TRBV5-6 to TRBJ2-1; D gene uncertain. This CDR3 has 14 amino acids. The germline CDR1 and CDR2 sequences are SGHDT and YYEEEE. Deletions cut 0 bases from V and 2 bases from J, with 6 bases between. CDR3 sequence (DNA): TGTGCCAGCAGCTTGGAGTTCCCCTACAATGAGCAGTTCTTC. This encodes CASSLEFPYNEQFF.

This clonotype was detected only a few times. The chain links TRBV12-3 or TRBV12-4 to TRBJ2-7; a possible D gene is TRBD2 (7 bases). The ends were cut back, 6 bases at V and 2 bases at J, with 17 bases in the middle. The CDR3 totals 15 residues. This chain's CDR3 is CASSPRGGAPYEQYF. The CDR3 DNA follows: TGTGCCAGCAGCCCCCGCGGGGGCGCCCCCTACGAGCAGTACTTC.

This clonotype has just a few counts. This chain joins TRBV3-1 and TRBJ2-5, with D perhaps being TRBD1 or TRBD2 (6 bases each). This CDR3 has 16 residues. CDR1 and CDR2 (germline): LGHDT, YNNKEL (reference sequence). V lost 3 bases and J 0 bases, leaving 14 bases between the germline ends. Written as DNA, the CDR3 is TGTGCCAGCAGCCATCGGGCAGGGGACTACCAAGAGACCCAGTACTTC. It translates to CASSHRAGDYQETQYF.

The gene calls are TRBV7-2 and TRBJ2-5, with D perhaps TRBD2 (7 bases). V was cut by 8 bases and J by 5 bases, with 12 bases left in between. This CDR3 has 12 residues. Per the germline V gene, CDR1 is SGHTA and CDR2 is FQGNSA. CDR3 sequence (DNA): TGTGCCAGCGGGGGGGCCGGTGAGACCCAGTACTTC. This sequence encodes CASGGAGETQYF.

The rearrangement joins TRBV6-6 to TRBJ1-2; no definite D call. CDR3 length equals 16 residues. V lost 0 bases and J 2 bases, leaving 13 bases between the germline ends. The germline CDR1 and CDR2 sequences are MNHNY and SVGAGI (reference sequence). CDR3 bases: TGTGCCAGCAGTTACTCGACGATGGCGGTGAACTATGGCTACACCTTC. It specifies CASSYSTMAVNYGYTF.

This clonotype was recorded only once. The chain couples TRBV29-1 to TRBJ1-4; D is unclear. This CDR3 contains 15 residues. The germline gives CDR1 SQVTM, CDR2 ANQGSEA. V was cut by 6 bases and J by 15 bases, with 29 bases left in between. CDR3 amino acids: CSVQNPRTNSYGVFF. The CDR3 DNA follows: TGCAGCGTCCAAAATCCCAGGACCAACTCCTACGGCGTGTTTTTT.

There are many counts of this clonotype. J is TRBJ1-1 and V is TRBV4-2; D is undetermined. V was shortened by 1 base and J by 6 bases, with 9 bases between the two germline ends. Per germline, CDR1 LGHNA and CDR2 YNFKEQ. The CDR3 runs to 13 residues. This CDR3 is CASSQVRDPEAFF. For the CDR3, the DNA is TGTGCCAGCAGCCAAGTCCGTGACCCTGAAGCTTTCTTT.

V and J are TRBV7-2 and TRBJ2-1; 7 bases are a match to TRBD1. The CDR3 length is 14 residues. The germline CDR1 and CDR2 sequences are SGHTA and FQGNSA. V lost 3 bases and J lost 5; bases outside the gene matches: 4. CDR3 coding DNA: TGTGCCAGCAGCTTGATCGGGACAGACAATGAGCAGTTCTTC. Translated: CASSLIGTDNEQFF.

This clonotype was seen many times. The junction differs from germline at one of its ends, possibly a read error. The CDR3 loop reads CASSQRLAEQETQYF. In DNA, the CDR3 is TGTGCTAGCAGCCAAAGACTAGCGGAACAAGAGACCCAGTACTTC. The chain uses TRBV7-7 and TRBJ2-5; 9 positions agree with TRBD2. CDR1 and CDR2 (germline): SSHAT, FNYEAQ (reference sequence). The CDR3 has 15 amino acids.

This clonotype was counted many times. This chain links TRBV10-2 with TRBJ1-3; D unclear. The germline gives CDR1 WSHSY, CDR2 SAAADI. CDR3 length: 13 residues. V lost 6 bases and J 1 base, leaving 7 bases between the germline ends. The CDR3: CASSLVSGNTIYF. The CDR3 nucleotides read TGCGCCAGCAGCCTAGTATCTGGAAACACCATATATTTT.

V and J are TRBV24-1 and TRBJ2-3; D gene ambiguous. This CDR3 is 13 amino acids long. Trimming removed 4 bases at V and 4 bases at J, with 8 bases between. Germline V lookup: CDR1 KGHDR, CDR2 SFDVKD. This chain's CDR3 is CATSDHRSDTQYF. The CDR3 DNA sequence: TGTGCCACCAGTGACCACCGGTCAGATACGCAGTATTTT.

A note on this clonotype: This clone may be a read error of a much larger clone one base away. The rearrangement uses TRBV6-1 and TRBJ1-2; no definite D call. Germline loops: CDR1 MNHNS, CDR2 SASEGT. The CDR3 spans 11 residues. V was shortened by 8 bases and J by 3 bases, with 7 bases between the two germline ends. The CDR3 nucleotides read TGTGCCAGCCGACCTGACTATGGCTACACCTTC. Protein: CASRPDYGYTF.

This clonotype was observed at least ten times. The J gene is TRBJ1-1, the V gene TRBV7-9; perhaps TRBD1 as D (5 bases). Germline-derived CDR1 and CDR2 are SEHNR and FQNEAQ (reference sequence). The CDR3 consists of 13 residues. Trimming took off 3 bases at V and 5 bases at J, with 10 bases between the two ends. CDR3 protein: CASSFRDGTEAFF. CDR3 sequence (DNA): TGTGCCAGCAGCTTCAGGGATGGTACTGAAGCTTTCTTT. The full variable domain, in which reference TRBV7-9 and TRBJ1-1 provide the parts outside the CDR3, is DTGVSQNPRHKITKRGQNVTFRCDPISEHNRLYWYRQTLGQGPEFLTYFQNEAQLEKSRLLSDRFSAERPKGSFSTLEIQRTEQGDSAMYLCASSFRDGTEAFFGQGTRLTVV.

The chain uses TRBV7-2 and TRBJ2-5; D unresolved. The V and J ends lost 3 bases and 1 base respectively, with 12 bases between them. The CDR3 has 15 residues. Germline lookup yields CDR1 SGHTA and CDR2 FQGNSA. The CDR3 loop reads CASSLATAGQETQYF. As DNA, the CDR3 is TGTGCCAGCAGCTTGGCGACGGCCGGCCAAGAGACCCAGTACTTC.

Here the CDR3 reads CSFRDYPNTGELFF. Written as DNA, the CDR3 is TGCAGCTTCCGGGACTACCCGAACACCGGGGAGCTGTTTTTT. The gene calls are TRBV29-1 and TRBJ2-2; 7 nucleotides match TRBD2. This CDR3 contains 14 residues. Losses at the gene ends were 8 bases for V and 0 bases for J; bases not matched to a gene: 6. Germline V gene sequence: CDR1 SQVTM, CDR2 ANQGSEA.

The rearrangement joins TRBV19 to TRBJ1-1, with no clear D. The germline V gene encodes CDR1 LNHDA and CDR2 SQIVND (reference sequence). This CDR3 has 12 amino acids. Trimming took 9 bases from V and 9 from J, leaving 17 bases between them. Here the CDR3 reads CASTPGNVQAFF. CDR3 coding DNA: TGTGCCAGCACACCAGGTAACGTACAAGCTTTCTTT.

This rearrangement joins TRBV20-1 to TRBJ2-7; TRBD2 matches 12 bases. The CDR3 runs 16 residues. Looked up from germline, CDR1 is DFQATT and CDR2 is SNEGSKA (reference sequence). The J segment lost 2 bases and the V segment lost 0 bases, leaving 5 bases of the junction unmatched. The CDR3 loop reads CSARDLLAGGTYEQYF. CDR3 bases: TGCAGTGCTAGAGATTTACTAGCGGGGGGAACCTACGAGCAGTACTTC.

The genes are TRBV10-3 and TRBJ1-1; D perhaps matches TRBD1 (5 bases). In germline, CDR1 is ENHRY, CDR2 SYGVKD. The CDR3 length is 14 residues. V gave up 10 bases and J gave up 10 bases, with 25 bases separating them. The CDR3 spells CASPWDGGSAVAFF. CDR3 nucleotide sequence: TGTGCCAGCCCTTGGGACGGGGGAAGCGCGGTAGCTTTCTTT.

The chain recombines TRBV24-1 with TRBJ2-7; the match to TRBD1 covers 10 bases. Germline V CDR1 and CDR2: KGHDR, SFDVKD. The CDR3 covers 15 residues. The CDR3 nucleotides read TGTGCTAGAGATCTCGACAGGGGGCACTCCTACGAGCAGTACTTC. This sequence encodes CARDLDRGHSYEQYF.

The table lists this clonotype with many counts. An end of the junction does not agree with germline; a read error may underlie this. V is TRBV5-1 and J is TRBJ1-3, with D unclear. The CDR3 length is 15 residues. In germline, CDR1 is SGHRS, CDR2 YFSETQ. The CDR3 DNA follows: TGTGCCAGCAGCTTGGTCCATGCAGCAGGAAACACCATATATTTT. As protein: CASSLVHAAGNTIYF.

This clonotype was detected many times. The gene calls are TRBV6-1 and TRBJ1-5, with D hard to call. Germline V gives CDR1 MNHNS, CDR2 SASEGT. This CDR3 comprises 14 residues. Trimming removed 3 bases from V and 0 bases from J, with 6 bases in between. The CDR3 bases are TGTGCCAGCAGTGACAGTCATAGCAATCAGCCCCAGCATTTT. Translation: CASSDSHSNQPQHF.

This clonotype occurred many times. The chain carries TRBV7-6 and TRBJ2-5; 9 nucleotides agree with TRBD2. Losses at the gene ends were 4 bases for V and 13 bases for J; bases not matched to a gene: 7. The CDR3 is 12 amino acids. The germline CDR1 and CDR2 sequences are SGHVS and FNYEAQ. The CDR3 sequence is CASSSTGTSPYF. The CDR3 bases are TGTGCCAGCAGCTCAACTGGGACTAGCCCGTACTTC.

This clonotype was picked up one time. A much more abundant neighbour one base away suggests this may be a read error. J is TRBJ1-5 and V is TRBV19; TRBD1 matches 11 bases. Germline V gene lookup returns CDR1 LNHDA and CDR2 SQIVND (reference sequence). This CDR3 spans 17 amino acids. Unmatched junction bases numbered 8, after V lost 5 bases and J lost 2 bases. The CDR3 bases are TGTGCCAGTAGTGTACAGGACAGGGGGCTGGGCAATCAGCCCCAGCATTTT. Its protein is CASSVQDRGLGNQPQHF.